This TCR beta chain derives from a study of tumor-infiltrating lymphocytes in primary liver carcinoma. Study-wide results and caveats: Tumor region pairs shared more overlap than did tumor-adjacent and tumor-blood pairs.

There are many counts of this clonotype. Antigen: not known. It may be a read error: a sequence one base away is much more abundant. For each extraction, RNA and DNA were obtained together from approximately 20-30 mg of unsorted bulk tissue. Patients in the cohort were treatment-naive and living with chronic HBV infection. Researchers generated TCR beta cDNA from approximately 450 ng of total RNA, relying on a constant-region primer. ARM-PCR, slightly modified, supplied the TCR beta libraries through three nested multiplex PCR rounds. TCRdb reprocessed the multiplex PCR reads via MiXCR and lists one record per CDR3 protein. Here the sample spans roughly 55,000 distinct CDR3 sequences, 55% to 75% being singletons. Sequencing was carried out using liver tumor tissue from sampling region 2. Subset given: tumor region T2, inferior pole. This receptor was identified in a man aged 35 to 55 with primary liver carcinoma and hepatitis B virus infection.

The CDR3 here is CASSADRVRTEAFF. The DNA of the CDR3 is TGTGCCAGCAGTGCCGACAGGGTTCGGACTGAAGCTTTCTTT. The chain combines TRBV6-5 with TRBJ1-1; 7 positions match TRBD1. Germline CDR1 and CDR2: MNHEY and SVGAGI. V lost 5 bases to trimming and J lost 5 bases; unmatched junction nucleotides: 8. The CDR3 has 14 amino acids.